This T cell receptor beta chain is from a study of T-cell reconstitution after alpha-beta-depleted transplantation in children listed by TCRdb under 2016. With respect to the entire study: Using TCR repertoire profiling, the study quantitatively followed how T-cell immune reconstitution unfolded in children after TCRalphabeta/CD19-depleted allogeneic hematopoietic cell transplantation.

The germline V gene specifies SGHRS as CDR1 and YFSETQ as CDR2. Including cysteine and phenylalanine, the CDR3 has 14 amino acids. Kept here is only the CDR3 DNA, which spans 42 bases and is read in frame from base 1. The V and J ends are trimmed by 5 bases and 5 bases, leaving 16 bases between them. Library preparation was by PCR. Sequenced using an Illumina HiSeq 2500. To normalize quantification of the TCRbeta repertoire, the TCR libraries were built with molecular barcoding that relied on unique molecular identifiers. The public reads were reanalyzed by TCRdb: fastp trimming at Q25, MiXCR alignment, in-frame beta chains only. Every distinct CDR3 protein forms one entry, paired with its most common genes and DNA. This sample is represented by hundreds of thousands of distinct CDR3 sequences; roughly 9% of them were singletons. The ten largest clones capture over 5% of the sample. Details on this clonotype: What this receptor recognizes is not known. No clone much larger than this one lies a single base away; base qualities are absent.

The chain uses TRBV5-1 and TRBJ1-2; a tentative D call is TRBD1 (5 bases match). The clonotype originates from a human donor who donated a stem cell graft to a child with acute lymphoblastic leukemia. Sequencing was performed on PBMCs from the stem cell graft donor, taken from the stem cell graft. The base sequence is TGCGCCAGCAGAAATTCGGGGGATTGGTATGGCTACACCTTC. Its coded protein is CASRNSGDWYGYTF.